The 15 T cell receptor beta chains below all came from one sample that was sequenced in a study of OX40 agonist ivuxolimab in advanced cancers. Assay used: immunoSEQ multiplex PCR; TCRdb lists only in-frame clones, some missing. The repertoire has some 83,000 clones, 65% to 90% of them found once; the top ten carry 1.9%. This specimen consisted of CD4+ or CD8+ T cells sorted from blood, obtained in a trial of the OX40 agonist ivuxolimab. Source of these receptors: an adult with an advanced solid tumor such as melanoma, head and neck, liver or kidney cancer.

The chain uses TRBV11-2 and TRBJ2-7; D perhaps matches TRBD1 (5 bases). V lost 5 bases, J lost 3 bases, and 11 bases lay in between. The CDR3 is 13 residues long. CDR1 is SGHAT, CDR2 FQNNGV, per germline. CDR3 residues: CASSLIRGYEQYF. Written as DNA, the CDR3 is TGTGCCAGCAGCCTCATTAGGGGCTACGAGCAGTACTTC. The full variable domain, its missing parts supplied by reference TRBV11-2 and TRBJ2-7, is EAGVAQSPRYKIIEKRQSVAFWCNPISGHATLYWYQQILGQGPKLLIQFQNNGVVDDSQLPKDRFSAERLKGVDSTLKIQPAKLEDSAVYLCASSLIRGYEQYFGPGTRLTVT.

A single count supports this clone. This rearrangement joins TRBV6-5 to TRBJ2-3; no firm D call. Germline assignment: CDR1 MNHEY and CDR2 SVGAGI. The length of the CDR3 is 12 residues. The ends were cut back, 6 bases at V and 2 bases at J, with 6 bases in the middle. CDR3 sequence reads: CASRELTDTQYF. The CDR3 nucleotides are TGTGCCAGCAGAGAACTCACAGATACGCAGTATTTT.

CDR3 residues: CASSGDLLATGYTF. The CDR3 DNA is TGTGCCAGCAGCGGGGACCTTTTAGCGACTGGCTACACCTTC. This chain uses TRBV9 with TRBJ1-2; weak D call: TRBD1 (5 bases). The CDR3 spans 14 residues. Germline V gene lookup returns CDR1 SGDLS and CDR2 YYNGEE. Trimming took 3 bases from V and 7 from J, leaving 16 bases between them. Full variable domain (missing parts from reference TRBV9 and TRBJ1-2): DSGVTQTPKHLITATGQRVTLRCSPRSGDLSVYWYQQSLDQGLQFLIQYYNGEERAKGNILERFSAQQFPDLHSELNLSSLELGDSALYFCASSGDLLATGYTFGSGTRLTVV.

The CDR3 DNA reads TGTGCCTGGAAGACAGGAACCTATGGCTACACCTTC. Translation: CAWKTGTYGYTF. The J gene is TRBJ1-2, the V gene TRBV30, with a possible D match to TRBD1 (6 bases). V was clipped by 4 bases and J by 4 bases, with 10 bases between them. The germline gives CDR1 GTSNPN, CDR2 SVGIG (reference sequence). The CDR3 has 12 residues. Using reference TRBV30 and TRBJ1-2 for the parts outside the CDR3, the full variable domain is SQTIHQWPATLVQPVGSPLSLECTVEGTSNPNLYWYRQAAGRGLQLLFYSVGIGQISSEVPQNLSASRPQDRQFILSSKKLLLSDSGFYLCAWKTGTYGYTFGSGTRLTVV.

DNA for the CDR3: TGTGCCAGTAGGGGACTAGCGGGACCCGGAGAGACCCAGTACTTC. Encoded protein: CASRGLAGPGETQYF. V gene TRBV19 combines with J gene TRBJ2-5; 13 bases fit TRBD2. This CDR3 is 15 amino acids long. The V gene's germline CDR1 is LNHDA and CDR2 SQIVND (reference sequence). J lost 4 bases, V lost 6 bases, and 5 bases had no gene match.

This clone came up a few times. This chain uses TRBV19 with TRBJ1-2; tentatively, D is TRBD1 (5 bases). Trimming removed 1 base at V and 1 base at J, with 7 bases between. The CDR3 totals 14 residues. Germline V CDR1 and CDR2: LNHDA, SQIVND (reference sequence). The chain's CDR3 is CASSIGQLNYGYTF. The CDR3 DNA reads as TGTGCCAGTAGTATAGGACAGCTTAACTATGGCTACACCTTC.

The chain combines TRBV19 with TRBJ1-6, with D possibly being TRBD1 (6 bases). Trimming took 5 bases from V and 7 from J, leaving 12 bases between them. The CDR3 covers 14 residues. CDR1 is LNHDA, CDR2 SQIVND, per germline (reference sequence). The CDR3 loop is CASSHGQQNSPLHF. The CDR3 nucleotides are TGTGCCAGTAGTCACGGACAGCAAAATTCACCCCTCCACTTT.

The chain has TRBV7-3 and TRBJ2-2; no definite D call. Germline CDR1 SGHTA, CDR2 FQGTGA. This CDR3 has 13 amino acids. The germline V and J ends were trimmed by 1 base and 6 bases, with 6 bases remaining between them. CDR3 bases: TGTGCCAGCAGCTTAATTGGGGCCGGGGAGCTGTTTTTT. Protein product: CASSLIGAGELFF.

This chain connects TRBV7-9 to TRBJ2-5; unclear D gene. Trimming cost V 2 bases and J 7 bases, with 8 bases left between them. CDR1 is SEHNR, CDR2 FQNEAQ, per germline (reference sequence). The CDR3 extends over 12 amino acids. CDR3 in amino acids: CASSLFLGTQYF. In DNA form, the CDR3 reads TGTGCCAGCAGCTTATTCCTTGGGACCCAGTACTTC.

The V gene is TRBV7-2, the J gene TRBJ1-2, with TRBD1 matching over 8 bases. V lost 1 base, J lost 7 bases, and 2 bases stayed unmatched. Germline CDR1 is SGHTA and CDR2 is FQGNSA. This CDR3 is 13 amino acids long. CDR3 residues: CASSLGQGRGYTF. The DNA for the CDR3 is TGTGCCAGCAGCTTAGGACAGGGGCGTGGCTACACCTTC.

The V and J genes are TRBV7-2 and TRBJ1-3; D may be TRBD1 (5 bases). The germline gives CDR1 SGHTA, CDR2 FQGNSA. CDR3 length: 16 residues. V shed 4 bases and J shed 2 bases, with 15 bases lying between them. The CDR3 here is CASSYPRDLTGNTIYF. The DNA of the CDR3 is TGTGCCAGCAGCTACCCCAGGGATCTTACTGGAAACACCATATATTTT.

The J gene is TRBJ2-1, the V gene TRBV4-2; D remains unclear. Trimming removed 2 bases at V and 8 bases at J, with 7 bases between. The CDR3 has 12 amino acids. Germline V gene sequence: CDR1 LGHNA, CDR2 YNFKEQ. The CDR3 here is CASSQPSDEQFF. Here the CDR3 DNA reads TGTGCCAGCAGCCAACCCAGCGATGAGCAGTTCTTC.

The chain links TRBV6-5 to TRBJ2-6, with D perhaps matching TRBD1 or TRBD2 (5 bases each). CDR1 and CDR2 from the germline V gene are MNHEY and SVGAGI. CDR3 size: 16 residues. Trimming left V 2 bases short and J 5 bases short, with 13 bases between. The CDR3 region has the DNA TGTGCCAGCAGTTACACGCGAGGGACCCGGGCCAACGTCCTGACTTTC. Its translation is CASSYTRGTRANVLTF.

The genes are TRBV18 and TRBJ2-7; 7 bases agree with TRBD1. There are 15 residues in the CDR3. J lost 3 bases, V lost 8 bases, and 13 bases had no gene match. CDR1 and CDR2 (germline): KGHSH, LQKENI. This chain's CDR3 is CASTGDRASRYEQYF. The CDR3 DNA sequence: TGTGCCAGCACCGGCGACAGGGCATCACGCTACGAGCAGTACTTC.

The chain uses TRBV18 and TRBJ2-5, with TRBD2 as a possible D gene (6 bases). The CDR3 contains 13 residues. The V and J ends lost 4 bases and 5 bases respectively, with 11 bases between them. Germline CDR1 reads KGHSH; CDR2 reads LQKENI. The CDR3 DNA reads TGTGCCAGCTCACTGGGACTGGAGGAGACCCAGTACTTC. Its protein product is CASSLGLEETQYF.